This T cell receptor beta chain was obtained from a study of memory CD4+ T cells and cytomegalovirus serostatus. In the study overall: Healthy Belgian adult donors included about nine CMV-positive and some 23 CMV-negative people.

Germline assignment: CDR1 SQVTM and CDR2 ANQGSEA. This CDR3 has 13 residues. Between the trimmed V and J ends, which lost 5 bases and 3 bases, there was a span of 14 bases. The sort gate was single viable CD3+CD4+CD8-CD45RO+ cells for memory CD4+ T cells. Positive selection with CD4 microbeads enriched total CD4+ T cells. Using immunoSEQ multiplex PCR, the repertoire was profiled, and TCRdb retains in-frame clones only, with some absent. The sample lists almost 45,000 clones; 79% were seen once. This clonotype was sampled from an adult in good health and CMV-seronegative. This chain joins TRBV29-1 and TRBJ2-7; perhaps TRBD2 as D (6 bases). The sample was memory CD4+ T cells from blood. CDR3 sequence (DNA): TGCAGCGTTCAAGGCGGGGCGATCTACGAGCAGTACTTC. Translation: CSVQGGAIYEQYF.